The clone carrying this TCR beta chain has more than one count but fewer than ten. Antigen: not known. PBMCs came from less than 11 ml fresh peripheral blood. CDR1 is SNHLY and CDR2 is FYNNEI in the germline V gene. This CDR3 is 15 amino acids long. The trim removed 6 bases at V and 4 bases at J, leaving 5 bases unmatched. The source of the sample is a study of T cells in Graves' hyperthyroidism and ophthalmopathy. Researchers amplified the TCR beta CDR3 regions from RNA transcripts. The HTBI primer set drove a first-round RT-PCR of the TCR CDR3. From the multiplex PCR reads, TCRdb called clonotypes with MiXCR, one entry per CDR3 protein. The table records some 50,000 distinct CDR3 sequences, 48% of them present only once. Findings and limits, study-wide: Among clonotypes expanded in thyroid above 0.001, most were also found in blood.

This sequence originates from a woman in her forties or fifties with Graves' ophthalmopathy. This chain uses TRBV2 with TRBJ2-1, with 11 bases that match TRBD2. Sequenced input: blood. The CDR3 bases are TGTGCCAGCAGCACCACTAGCGGGAGTTACAATGAGCAGTTCTTC. It encodes CASSTTSGSYNEQFF.